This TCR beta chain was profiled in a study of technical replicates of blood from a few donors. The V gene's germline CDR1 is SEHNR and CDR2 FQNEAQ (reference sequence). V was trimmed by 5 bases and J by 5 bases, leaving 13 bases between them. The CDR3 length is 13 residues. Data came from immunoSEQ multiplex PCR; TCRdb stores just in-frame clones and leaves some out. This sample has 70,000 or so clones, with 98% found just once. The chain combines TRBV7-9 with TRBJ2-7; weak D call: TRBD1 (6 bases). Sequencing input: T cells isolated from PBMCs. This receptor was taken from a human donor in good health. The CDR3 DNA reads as TGTGCCAGCAGCATTACAGGGTATGACGAGCAGTACTTC. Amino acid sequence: CASSITGYDEQYF. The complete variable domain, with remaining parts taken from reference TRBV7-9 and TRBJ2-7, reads DTGVSQNPRHKITKRGQNVTFRCDPISEHNRLYWYRQTLGQGPEFLTYFQNEAQLEKSRLLSDRFSAERPKGSFSTLEIQRTEQGDSAMYLCASSITGYDEQYFGPGTRLTVT.